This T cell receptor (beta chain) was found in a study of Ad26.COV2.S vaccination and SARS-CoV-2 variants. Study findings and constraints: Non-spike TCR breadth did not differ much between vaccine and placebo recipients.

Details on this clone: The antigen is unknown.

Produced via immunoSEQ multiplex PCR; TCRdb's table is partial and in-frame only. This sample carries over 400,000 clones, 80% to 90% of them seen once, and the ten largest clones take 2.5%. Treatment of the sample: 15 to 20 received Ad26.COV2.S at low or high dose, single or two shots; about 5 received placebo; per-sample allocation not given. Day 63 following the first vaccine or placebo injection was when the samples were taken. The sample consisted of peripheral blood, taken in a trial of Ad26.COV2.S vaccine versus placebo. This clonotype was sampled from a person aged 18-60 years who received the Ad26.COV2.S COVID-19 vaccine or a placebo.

CDR3 sequence: CASSLNYGGGYTF. As DNA, the CDR3 is TGTGCCAGCAGCTTGAATTACGGGGGTGGCTACACCTTC. The V and J genes are TRBV5-8 and TRBJ1-2, with a tentative D call TRBD1 (5 bases). CDR3 size: 13 residues. V was trimmed by 1 base and J by 7 bases, leaving 11 bases between them. Germline V lookup: CDR1 SGHTS, CDR2 YDEGEE. The full variable domain, its missing parts supplied by reference TRBV5-8 and TRBJ1-2, is EAGVTQSPTHLIKTRGQQATLRCSPISGHTSVYWYQQALGLGLQFLLWYDEGEERNRGNFPPRFSGRQFPNYSSELNVNALELEDSALYLCASSLNYGGGYTFGSGTRLTVV.